Listed below are T cell receptor beta chains from one sample, sequenced in a study of T cell responses to AZD1222 COVID-19 vaccine. Assay: immunoSEQ multiplex PCR; the TCRdb copy retains only in-frame clones and omits some. This sample has tens of thousands of clones, with 80% to 90% found just once. The sequences come from peripheral blood, collected on day 0 of AZD1222 vaccination. These receptors all stem from an adult in good health. CDR3s include the opening cysteine and the closing phenylalanine or tryptophan. Fields, in order: CDR3 DNA, CDR3 protein, D gene, J gene, V gene, clone size. A D gene is named only where the DNA matches it firmly. Expanded clones are given a class, and other clones once, few, many or no size at all.

CDR3nt: TGCGCCAGTCTTAATCAGCCCCAGCATTTT; CDR3aa: CASLNQPQHF; d_gene: -; j_gene: TRBJ1-5; v_gene: TRBV5-1; abundance: -
CDR3nt: TGTGCCAGCAGCTTGGGTAACACCGGGGAGCTGTTTTTT; CDR3aa: CASSLGNTGELFF; d_gene: -; j_gene: TRBJ2-2; v_gene: TRBV5-6; abundance: -
CDR3nt: TGTGCCAGCAGCCAGGCAAACACCGAAAAACTGTTTTTT; CDR3aa: CASSQANTEKLFF; d_gene: -; j_gene: TRBJ1-4; v_gene: TRBV2; abundance: -
CDR3nt: TGTGCCAGCAGAAACCGGGACAGGGCTCGCGAGCAGTACTTC; CDR3aa: CASRNRDRAREQYF; d_gene: TRBD1; j_gene: TRBJ2-7; v_gene: TRBV6-5; abundance: -
CDR3nt: TGTGCCAGCAGCCTGGGGACCTACAATGAGCAGTTCTTC; CDR3aa: CASSLGTYNEQFF; d_gene: -; j_gene: TRBJ2-1; v_gene: TRBV5-4; abundance: -
CDR3nt: TGTGCCAGCAGCTCGACAGGGGGCAGGGGCTACACCTTC; CDR3aa: CASSSTGGRGYTF; d_gene: TRBD1; j_gene: TRBJ1-2; v_gene: TRBV7-9; abundance: -
CDR3nt: TGTGCCACCAGTGAGCGCGCAGGGACAGGGGGGATCAATGAGCAGTTCTTC; CDR3aa: CATSERAGTGGINEQFF; d_gene: TRBD1; j_gene: TRBJ2-1; v_gene: TRBV24-1; abundance: -
CDR3nt: TGTGCCAGCTCACCAACTAACGGGAATGAGCAGTTCTTC; CDR3aa: CASSPTNGNEQFF; d_gene: -; j_gene: TRBJ2-1; v_gene: TRBV18; abundance: -
CDR3nt: TGTGCCACGTTACGAGGGGGGAACACCGGGGAGCTGTTTTTT; CDR3aa: CATLRGGNTGELFF; d_gene: -; j_gene: TRBJ2-2; v_gene: TRBV28; abundance: -
CDR3nt: TGTGCCACCAGTGCCAAACAGGCCTGGGGCTACGAGCAGTACTTC; CDR3aa: CATSAKQAWGYEQYF; d_gene: -; j_gene: TRBJ2-7; v_gene: TRBV24-1; abundance: -
CDR3nt: TGTGCCAGCAGCACCCCGACTAGCCGAGTGGCAGATACGCAGTATTTT; CDR3aa: CASSTPTSRVADTQYF; d_gene: TRBD2; j_gene: TRBJ2-3; v_gene: TRBV5-4; abundance: -
CDR3nt: TGCAGCGTCCCCCTGGGACTAGGGGGGACCCAGTACTTC; CDR3aa: CSVPLGLGGTQYF; d_gene: TRBD2; j_gene: TRBJ2-5; v_gene: TRBV29-1; abundance: -
CDR3nt: TGTGCCACAGGACAGCCAAGCACAGATACGCAGTATTTT; CDR3aa: CATGQPSTDTQYF; d_gene: -; j_gene: TRBJ2-3; v_gene: TRBV24-1; abundance: -
CDR3nt: TGTGCCAGCAGCTCCACCGGGACAAAGTACGAGCAGTACTTC; CDR3aa: CASSSTGTKYEQYF; d_gene: -; j_gene: TRBJ2-7; v_gene: TRBV5-6; abundance: once
CDR3nt: TGTGCCAGCTCACCACAGGGGGCGAAAGCTTTCTTT; CDR3aa: CASSPQGAKAFF; d_gene: TRBD1; j_gene: TRBJ1-1; v_gene: TRBV18; abundance: -
CDR3nt: TGTGCCAGCAGTTTATACAGGGGGCGAGGATATGGCTACACCTTC; CDR3aa: CASSLYRGRGYGYTF; d_gene: TRBD1; j_gene: TRBJ1-2; v_gene: TRBV27; abundance: -
CDR3nt: TGCAGCGGTCGCAGGGGCACAGATACGCAGTATTTT; CDR3aa: CSGRRGTDTQYF; d_gene: -; j_gene: TRBJ2-3; v_gene: TRBV29-1; abundance: -
CDR3nt: TGTGCCAGCAGACCCTTGGACAGTGAAGCTTTCTTT; CDR3aa: CASRPLDSEAFF; d_gene: -; j_gene: TRBJ1-1; v_gene: TRBV28; abundance: -
CDR3nt: TGTGCCAGCAGCTTGGACAGAGGGGGAAATGGCTACACCTTC; CDR3aa: CASSLDRGGNGYTF; d_gene: -; j_gene: TRBJ1-2; v_gene: TRBV5-4; abundance: -
CDR3nt: TGCGCCAGCAGCTTGGACGGGGGATACTACAATGAGCAGTTCTTC; CDR3aa: CASSLDGGYYNEQFF; d_gene: -; j_gene: TRBJ2-1; v_gene: TRBV5-1; abundance: once
CDR3nt: TGCGCCAGCAGCCGGACAGGGGGCCTAGCTTTCTTT; CDR3aa: CASSRTGGLAFF; d_gene: TRBD1; j_gene: TRBJ1-1; v_gene: TRBV5-1; abundance: -
CDR3nt: TGTGCCAGTAGTATTTGGCACGGGGGACAGGATGAAAAACTGTTTTTT; CDR3aa: CASSIWHGGQDEKLFF; d_gene: TRBD1; j_gene: TRBJ1-4; v_gene: TRBV19; abundance: -
CDR3nt: TGTGCCAGCTCACCAGATTCGCAGCCCCAGCATTTT; CDR3aa: CASSPDSQPQHF; d_gene: -; j_gene: TRBJ1-5; v_gene: TRBV18; abundance: -
CDR3nt: TGTGCCAGCAGCGTTAACCACAATGAGCAGTTCTTC; CDR3aa: CASSVNHNEQFF; d_gene: -; j_gene: TRBJ2-1; v_gene: TRBV11-2; abundance: -
CDR3nt: TGTGCCAGCAGCCCGACCCTAGCGGGGTCCTACAATGAGCAGTTCTTC; CDR3aa: CASSPTLAGSYNEQFF; d_gene: TRBD2; j_gene: TRBJ2-1; v_gene: TRBV7-3; abundance: -
CDR3nt: TGTGCCAGCAGCCCTGGACAGGGGAACACAGATACGCAGTATTTT; CDR3aa: CASSPGQGNTDTQYF; d_gene: TRBD1; j_gene: TRBJ2-3; v_gene: TRBV11-3; abundance: -
CDR3nt: TGTGCCAGCAGTCCCCTTTTCGTTACAGATACGCAGTATTTT; CDR3aa: CASSPLFVTDTQYF; d_gene: -; j_gene: TRBJ2-3; v_gene: TRBV27; abundance: -
CDR3nt: TGTGCCAGCAGTCAACGGCAGAACTATGGCTACACCTTC; CDR3aa: CASSQRQNYGYTF; d_gene: -; j_gene: TRBJ1-2; v_gene: TRBV27; abundance: -
CDR3nt: TGTGCCAGCAGCCGTCGCGCCGGGACAGCCTGGGATGGCTACACCTTC; CDR3aa: CASSRRAGTAWDGYTF; d_gene: TRBD1; j_gene: TRBJ1-2; v_gene: TRBV7-2; abundance: -
CDR3nt: TGTGCCAGCAGCTTTTCGGGGGGGACCGGCAATCAGCCCCAGCATTTT; CDR3aa: CASSFSGGTGNQPQHF; d_gene: -; j_gene: TRBJ1-5; v_gene: TRBV5-6; abundance: -
CDR3nt: TGCGCCAGCAGCACCCAGACAGGACTTGAAGCTTTCTTT; CDR3aa: CASSTQTGLEAFF; d_gene: -; j_gene: TRBJ1-1; v_gene: TRBV5-1; abundance: -
CDR3nt: TGCGCCAGCAGCATTACAGGGACCGGGGAGCTGTTTTTT; CDR3aa: CASSITGTGELFF; d_gene: -; j_gene: TRBJ2-2; v_gene: TRBV5-1; abundance: -